The 27 T cell receptor beta chains listed next were all sequenced from one sample in a study of response to subunit inactivated influenza vaccine (dated by TCRdb to between 2017 and 2018). The library was prepared using RT-PCR. The sequencing machine was an Illumina HiSeq 2500. TCRdb handled the public reads itself, with Q25 trimming in fastp and clone calling in MiXCR, and kept productive beta chains. Rows merge per CDR3 protein into single entries with the most common DNA and genes. The sample table lists about 570,000 distinct CDR3 sequences, roughly 10% of them with a count of one. The ten largest account for approximately 10% of the sample. The data were also submitted as part of a second study, on T cells expressing NK-cell markers. The second source states: The TCR beta cDNA libraries were made using 5'RACE template switching, a step that added both a universal primer site and unique molecular identifiers.

The sequences come from PBMCs from blood, collected on the day of vaccination. The receptors originated from a man aged 45-65 years who received an inactivated influenza vaccine. Donor details come from another sample of the same person, matched by shared clones.

This clonotype has ten or more counts. One junction end does not reproduce the germline sequence, and a read error may be involved. V usage is TRBV19 and J usage is TRBJ2-3, with 9 bases that match TRBD1. In germline, CDR1 is LNHDA, CDR2 SQIVND (reference sequence). The CDR3 has 14 amino acids. The CDR3 reads CASSTGQGTDTQYF. CDR3 in DNA: TGCGCCAGCAGCACCGGACAGGGGACAGATACGCAGTATTTT.

CDR3 bases: TGTGCCACCACCGTTTTTAGCGGGAACCAGAGGTCCGAGCAGTACTTC. Translated: CATTVFSGNQRSEQYF. The J gene is TRBJ2-7, the V gene TRBV12-3 or TRBV12-4; 8 bases map to TRBD2. The V segment lost 10 bases and the J segment 6 bases; nucleotides outside the gene matches: 20. The CDR3 loop spans 16 amino acids.

This clonotype occurred many times. The V and J genes are TRBV5-5 and TRBJ2-1, with D possibly TRBD2 on 6 matching bases. Germline V gene data show CDR1 as SGHKS and CDR2 as YYEKEE (reference sequence). V lost 4 bases and J 15 bases, leaving 23 bases between the germline ends. The CDR3 has 14 amino acids. CDR3 protein: CASSLRRETPTRFF. The CDR3 DNA sequence: TGTGCCAGCAGCCTCCGCCGGGAGACACCAACACGGTTCTTC.

This clonotype was counted many times. V and J are TRBV2 and TRBJ2-2; D uncertain. The V and J ends lost 7 bases and 1 base respectively, with 7 bases between them. Germline values: CDR1 SNHLY, CDR2 FYNNEI. There are 13 residues in the CDR3. CDR3 nucleotides: TGTGCCAGCAATGGAGTGAACACCGGGGAGCTGTTTTTT. Translated, it gives CASNGVNTGELFF.

The chain employs TRBV6-2 or TRBV6-3 and TRBJ1-1; D gene uncertain. The CDR3 is 13 amino acids. The germline V gene has CDR1 MNHEY and CDR2 SVGEGT. Trimming took 5 bases from V and 1 from J, leaving 8 bases between them. The CDR3 sequence is CASSKDGNTEAFF. The CDR3 region has the DNA TGTGCCAGCAGTAAAGACGGGAACACTGAAGCTTTCTTT.

The rearrangement joins TRBV4-3 to TRBJ2-7; D gene ambiguous. Trimming cost V 1 base and J 4 bases, with 14 bases left between them. Germline V gives CDR1 LGHNA, CDR2 YSLEER. There are 15 residues in the CDR3. The CDR3 is CASSQVHDPPYEQYF. The CDR3 DNA reads TGCGCCAGCAGCCAAGTCCATGACCCCCCTTACGAGCAGTACTTC.

J is TRBJ2-5 and V is TRBV7-8; D gene uncertain. CDR1 SGHVS and CDR2 FQNEAQ come from the germline V gene. CDR3 length: 16 amino acids. The V end was cut by 2 bases, the J end by 2 bases, with 15 bases between. Here the CDR3 reads CASSLFSLAPQETQYF. CDR3 nucleotides: TGTGCCAGCAGCTTATTCTCACTGGCGCCACAAGAGACCCAGTACTTC.

The V and J genes are TRBV20-1 and TRBJ2-1; 9 nucleotides align to TRBD2. Germline lookup yields CDR1 DFQATT and CDR2 SNEGSKA (reference sequence). The CDR3 is made up of 15 amino acids. Unmatched junction bases numbered 17, after V lost 8 bases and J lost 9 bases. CDR3 bases: TGCAGTACCTTGCCAGCGGGAGGCTTCAGAGGTGAGCAGTTCTTC. This gives the protein CSTLPAGGFRGEQFF.

The chain couples TRBV12-5 to TRBJ2-5; 9 bases agree with TRBD2. Germline V gives CDR1 LGHNT, CDR2 FRNRAP. V was clipped by 5 bases and J by 5 bases; unmatched bases: 12. This CDR3 spans 16 amino acids. DNA of the CDR3: TGTGCTAGTGGTCCCGGGGGGAGCGGGGGGTTGGAGACCCAGTACTTC. Its translation: CASGPGGSGGLETQYF.

Only a few counts were recorded for this clonotype. The rearrangement joins TRBV5-1 to TRBJ2-2, with D tentatively TRBD2 (5 bases). There are 13 residues in the CDR3. The V gene's germline CDR1 is SGHRS and CDR2 YFSETQ. V dropped 7 bases and J dropped 3 bases, with 10 bases sitting between them. CDR3: CASHKADTGELFF. DNA for the CDR3: TGCGCCAGCCACAAAGCGGACACCGGGGAGCTGTTTTTT.

The gene calls are TRBV5-6 and TRBJ2-7; unclear D gene. The CDR3 contains 15 residues. Germline V gene lookup returns CDR1 SGHDT and CDR2 YYEEEE. V was cut by 0 bases and J by 7 bases, with 17 bases left in between. This CDR3 is CASSLGTTPYVEQYF. The CDR3 bases are TGTGCCAGCAGCTTGGGGACCACACCCTACGTGGAGCAGTACTTC.

J is TRBJ2-5 and V is TRBV11-1; D possibly corresponds to TRBD2 (5 bases). Germline V gene data show CDR1 as SGHAT and CDR2 as FQDESV (reference sequence). The CDR3 totals 14 residues. Trimming removed 5 bases at V and 7 bases at J, with 17 bases between. The CDR3 protein is CASSPPAYGVTQYF. The CDR3 DNA follows: TGTGCCAGCAGCCCGCCCGCGTACGGGGTGACCCAGTACTTC.

This clonotype was counted between two and nine times. The V gene is TRBV12-3 or TRBV12-4, the J gene TRBJ2-1; D remains ambiguous. The CDR3 is 13 amino acids. Trimming left V 5 bases short and J 0 bases short, with 5 bases between. CDR3 amino acids: CASSDGSYNEQFF. The CDR3 DNA is TGTGCCAGCAGTGATGGCTCCTACAATGAGCAGTTCTTC.

The CDR3 is CASSQTSGDYEQYF. The CDR3 DNA is TGCGCCAGCAGCCAGACTAGCGGGGACTACGAGCAGTACTTC. V is TRBV4-1 and J is TRBJ2-7, with 11 bases fitting TRBD2. The CDR3 spans 14 residues. V lost 3 bases, J lost 3 bases, and 1 base stayed unmatched. CDR1 MGHRA and CDR2 YSYEKL come from the germline V gene.

This clonotype was counted only a few times. The chain carries TRBV7-2 and TRBJ2-1; D unresolved. Germline V gene lookup returns CDR1 SGHTA and CDR2 FQGNSA. The CDR3 spans 12 residues. Deletions cut 4 bases from V and 13 bases from J, with 14 bases between. DNA for the CDR3: TGTGCCAGCAGCTCGCCGGGCACAATCCAGTTCTTC. As protein: CASSSPGTIQFF.

A few counts support this clonotype. The chain recombines TRBV27 with TRBJ1-4; no definite D call. V lost 3 bases to trimming and J lost 8 bases, with 10 bases between them. Per the germline V gene, CDR1 is MNHEY and CDR2 is SMNVEV (reference sequence). The CDR3 is 13 amino acids. The CDR3 nucleotides are TGTGCCAGCAGTTTCACGAGGAGGGAAAAACTGTTTTTT. It specifies CASSFTRREKLFF.

This clonotype was observed at least ten times. V and J are TRBV24-1 and TRBJ1-4; 10 nucleotides line up with TRBD1. The germline CDR1 and CDR2 sequences are KGHDR and SFDVKD. The CDR3 length is 16 residues. J lost 6 bases, V lost 3 bases, and 6 bases had no gene match. The chain's CDR3 is CATSDGPGTGDEKLFF. CDR3 sequence (DNA): TGTGCCACCAGTGATGGACCCGGGACAGGGGATGAAAAACTGTTTTTT.

There are a few counts of this clonotype. The chain links TRBV29-1 to TRBJ1-5; 7 nucleotides line up with TRBD1. Germline trimming cut 6 bases from V and 10 bases from J; bases unmatched to any gene: 9. This CDR3 contains 12 residues. Germline lookup yields CDR1 SQVTM and CDR2 ANQGSEA. Written as DNA, the CDR3 is TGCAGCGTCGGCACTGCAGGGGGTCCCCAGCATTTT. As protein: CSVGTAGGPQHF.

Only a few counts were recorded for this clonotype. The chain recombines TRBV4-2 with TRBJ2-3; 11 nucleotides align to TRBD2. CDR3 length: 17 residues. Looked up from germline, CDR1 is LGHNA and CDR2 is YNFKEQ. The V and J ends lost 0 bases and 4 bases, in that order; junction bases with no gene match: 6. CDR3 sequence reads: CASSQELLAGGSDTQYF. The DNA for the CDR3 is TGTGCCAGCAGCCAAGAACTCCTAGCGGGAGGATCAGATACGCAGTATTTT.

The gene calls are TRBV28 and TRBJ2-7, with TRBD2 as a possible D gene (5 bases). V was trimmed by 7 bases and J by 7 bases, leaving 17 bases between them. The CDR3 runs to 13 residues. The germline gives CDR1 MDHEN, CDR2 SYDVKM. CDR3 protein: CASTRGTVREQYF. CDR3 sequence (DNA): TGTGCCAGCACACGGGGTACGGTAAGGGAGCAGTACTTC.

V gene TRBV10-3 combines with J gene TRBJ2-1; D unresolved. V shed 2 bases and J shed 1 base, with 3 bases lying between them. Germline assignment: CDR1 ENHRY and CDR2 SYGVKD. This CDR3 comprises 13 residues. CDR3 DNA sequence: TGTGCCATCAGTGAGGTATCCTACAATGAGCAGTTCTTC. It codes for CAISEVSYNEQFF.

This clonotype showed up just a few times. The chain couples TRBV10-3 to TRBJ1-3; D gene ambiguous. The CDR3 covers 15 residues. Germline V gene data show CDR1 as ENHRY and CDR2 as SYGVKD. Between the trimmed V and J ends, which lost 0 bases and 1 base, there was a span of 7 bases. CDR3 nucleotide sequence: TGTGCCATCAGTGAGTCCGGGAGTTCTGGAAACACCATATATTTT. Protein product: CAISESGSSGNTIYF.

This clonotype was counted ten times or more. The chain couples TRBV7-2 to TRBJ2-7, with 11 positions matching TRBD2. Germline lookup yields CDR1 SGHTA and CDR2 FQGNSA. The CDR3 is made up of 16 amino acids. J gave up 3 bases and V 5 bases, and 9 bases lay outside the gene matches. The CDR3 here is CASSTISGTSGYEQYF. CDR3 nucleotides: TGTGCCAGCAGCACAATATCCGGGACTAGCGGCTACGAGCAGTACTTC.

V and J are TRBV5-6 and TRBJ2-3, with D possibly matching TRBD2 (6 bases). The CDR3 has 13 amino acids. V lost 9 bases to trimming and J lost 1 base, with 12 bases between them. Germline CDR1 is SGHDT and CDR2 is YYEEEE. CDR3 loop: CATRTMRTDTQYF. The CDR3 coding sequence is TGTGCCACCCGGACTATGCGCACAGATACGCAGTATTTT.

J is TRBJ1-1 and V is TRBV6-1; tentatively, D is TRBD1 (5 bases). The CDR3 sequence is 14 residues long. Germline V gene data show CDR1 as MNHNS and CDR2 as SASEGT. V was shortened by 7 bases and J by 1 base, with 13 bases between the two germline ends. The CDR3 sequence: CASITGLENTEAFF. DNA of the CDR3: TGTGCCAGCATCACAGGCCTCGAGAACACTGAAGCTTTCTTT.

This clonotype was picked up a small number of times. The V and J genes are TRBV9 and TRBJ1-3, with D possibly being TRBD1 (5 bases). The CDR3 is 14 amino acids. With 0 bases removed from V and 3 bases from J, the gap between germline ends came to 7 bases. Per germline, CDR1 SGDLS and CDR2 YYNGEE. The CDR3 region is CASSVAGHGNTIYF. The CDR3 coding sequence is TGTGCCAGCAGCGTAGCGGGGCATGGAAACACCATATATTTT.

J is TRBJ2-3 and V is TRBV7-2; 8 bases match TRBD2. Germline assignment: CDR1 SGHTA and CDR2 FQGNSA. Trimming took 5 bases from V and 6 from J; bases not matched to a gene: 13. CDR3 size: 16 residues. CDR3 loop: CASSPGLPTGGDTQYF. The CDR3 region has the DNA TGTGCCAGCAGCCCCGGACTTCCGACGGGGGGGGATACGCAGTATTTT.